A single sample gave rise to the 26 T cell receptor beta chains below, sequenced in a study of T cells in tumors after PD-1 blockade. The table came from immunoSEQ multiplex PCR; TCRdb's copy has only in-frame clones and leaves some out. This table has around 21,000 clones, more than 65% appearing once. This material consisted of PBMCs, taken after anti-PD-1 therapy. The receptors shown here come from a human donor with advanced basal cell or squamous cell carcinoma (not recorded which).

CDR3 bases: TGTGCCAGCAGTGAACTAGTAGGTGTCACCGGGGAGCTGTTTTTT. Its translation is CASSELVGVTGELFF. The chain has TRBV2 and TRBJ2-2; D is uncertain. The length of the CDR3 is 15 residues. Germline V gene sequence: CDR1 SNHLY, CDR2 FYNNEI. V lost 2 bases, J lost 4 bases, and 11 bases lay in between.

The V call is TRBV18, the J call TRBJ2-7; the match to TRBD2 covers 7 bases. In germline, CDR1 is KGHSH, CDR2 LQKENI. V lost 0 bases and J lost 7; bases outside the gene matches: 9. The CDR3 is 15 amino acids. The CDR3 region is CASSPPGGGISEQYF. In DNA, the CDR3 is TGTGCCAGCTCACCACCGGGGGGAGGGATCAGTGAGCAGTACTTC.

The chain employs TRBV7-9 and TRBJ2-7; 10 positions agree with TRBD2. V was clipped by 3 bases and J by 4 bases; unmatched bases: 6. Germline CDR1 reads SEHNR; CDR2 reads FQNEAQ (reference sequence). This CDR3 has 15 amino acids. CDR3 loop: CASSLSAGGTYEQYF. CDR3 in DNA: TGTGCCAGCAGCTTGTCAGCGGGGGGGACTTACGAGCAGTACTTC.

The chain links TRBV27 to TRBJ2-1; 11 nucleotides match TRBD2. The CDR3 runs 16 residues. Germline V gives CDR1 MNHEY, CDR2 SMNVEV (reference sequence). The trim removed 2 bases at V and 6 bases at J, leaving 6 bases unmatched. The CDR3 is CASSLLAGGASNEQFF. Here the CDR3 DNA reads TGTGCCAGCAGTTTACTAGCGGGGGGCGCTAGCAATGAGCAGTTCTTC.

The CDR3 region has the DNA TGTGCCAGCAATTTGGGTTGGGGGTTGACTGAAGCTTTCTTT. Translated: CASNLGWGLTEAFF. This chain joins TRBV6-5 and TRBJ1-1; the D gene is possibly TRBD1 (5 bases). Germline CDR1 and CDR2: MNHEY and SVGAGI. The ends were cut back, 7 bases at V and 5 bases at J, with 17 bases in the middle. This CDR3 region has 14 residues.

The count of this clone is one. The J gene is TRBJ1-4, the V gene TRBV28, with 7 bases lining up with TRBD1. Trimming at V came to 3 bases and at J to 14 bases, leaving 12 bases not matched to a gene. The V gene's germline CDR1 is MDHEN and CDR2 SYDVKM. The CDR3 is 14 amino acids. The CDR3 spells CASSLEDRTKGLFF. CDR3 bases: TGTGCCAGCAGTTTGGAGGACAGGACGAAGGGTCTGTTTTTT.

J is TRBJ2-3 and V is TRBV28; D remains unclear. The V and J ends lost 3 bases and 2 bases respectively, with 15 bases between them. Germline lookup yields CDR1 MDHEN and CDR2 SYDVKM. The CDR3 runs to 16 residues. The CDR3 reads CASSLEREPPTDTQYF. The DNA of the CDR3 is TGTGCCAGCAGTTTGGAGCGCGAGCCACCCACAGATACGCAGTATTTT.

The V call is TRBV12-3 or TRBV12-4, the J call TRBJ2-7, with unresolved D. This CDR3 has 12 residues. Trimming took 2 bases from V and 2 from J, leaving 4 bases between them. The CDR3 protein is CASSLIPYEQYF. CDR3 nucleotides: TGTGCCAGCAGTTTAATCCCCTACGAGCAGTACTTC.

This chain joins TRBV7-6 and TRBJ2-7, with D possibly TRBD1 on 6 matching bases. V gave up 5 bases and J gave up 3 bases, with 8 bases separating them. The length of the CDR3 is 12 residues. Germline CDR1 reads SGHVS; CDR2 reads FNYEAQ. CDR3 nucleotides: TGTGCCAGCAGCGTACAGGGCTACGAGCAGTACTTC. Amino acids: CASSVQGYEQYF.

This chain links TRBV3-1 (or the pseudogene TRBV3-2) with TRBJ1-2; D is possibly TRBD1 (5 bases). V dropped 0 bases and J dropped 3 bases, with 8 bases sitting between them. The germline V gene encodes CDR1 LGHDT and CDR2 YNNKEL (reference sequence). CDR3 length: 14 amino acids. The CDR3 DNA reads as TGTGCCAGCAGCCAAGATGCAGGGTACTATGGCTACACCTTC. Translating gives CASSQDAGYYGYTF.

This clone was found once. V and J are TRBV5-4 and TRBJ1-2; TRBD1 might be the D (5 bases). V was trimmed by 0 bases and J by 5 bases, leaving 14 bases between them. The CDR3 has 15 amino acids. The germline V gene has CDR1 SGHNT and CDR2 YYREEE (reference sequence). CDR3 DNA: TGTGCCAGCAGCTTGGAGTGGGCAGGGAATTATGGCTACACCTTC. This encodes CASSLEWAGNYGYTF.

This chain joins TRBV19 and TRBJ2-1; D might be TRBD2 (6 bases). Germline V gene sequence: CDR1 LNHDA, CDR2 SQIVND (reference sequence). The germline V and J ends were trimmed by 4 bases and 10 bases, with 14 bases remaining between them. This CDR3 region has 13 residues. In DNA, the CDR3 is TGTGCCAGTAGTAACCGACTAGACGGAGAGCAGTTCTTC. It yields the protein CASSNRLDGEQFF.

The chain has TRBV5-1 and TRBJ2-7; no clear D. The length of the CDR3 is 15 residues. Trimming left V 0 bases short and J 0 bases short, with 10 bases between. Germline CDR1 reads SGHRS; CDR2 reads YFSETQ. CDR3 bases: TGCGCCAGCAGCTTGGTGCCCGTGACCTCCTACGAGCAGTACTTC. This sequence encodes CASSLVPVTSYEQYF.

The gene calls are TRBV3-1 (or the pseudogene TRBV3-2) and TRBJ2-5, with D maybe TRBD2 (5 bases). Germline V lookup: CDR1 LGHDT, CDR2 YNNKEL (reference sequence). Trimming stripped 0 bases from V and 2 bases from J, with 10 bases between. The CDR3 has 15 amino acids. DNA for the CDR3: TGTGCCAGCAGCCAAGATTTGCTAGCTCAAGAGACCCAGTACTTC. Its protein is CASSQDLLAQETQYF.

This chain links TRBV6-1 with TRBJ2-7; 10 bases line up with TRBD1. Germline CDR1 reads MNHNS; CDR2 reads SASEGT. CDR3 length: 14 amino acids. V lost 0 bases, J lost 6 bases, and 2 bases stayed unmatched. CDR3 amino acids: CASSEAWTGGEQYF. The DNA of the CDR3 is TGTGCCAGCAGTGAAGCGTGGACAGGGGGCGAGCAGTACTTC.

The chain recombines TRBV24-1 with TRBJ2-3; D may correspond to TRBD1 or TRBD2 (5 bases each). Trimming took 7 bases from V and 4 from J, leaving 14 bases between them. CDR3 length equals 14 residues. In germline, CDR1 is KGHDR, CDR2 SFDVKD. The CDR3 sequence is CATRGPMVPDTQYF. CDR3 coding DNA: TGTGCCACCAGGGGACCTATGGTACCAGATACGCAGTATTTT.

This clone has just one count. The V gene is TRBV28, the J gene TRBJ2-3; D is tentatively TRBD1 or TRBD2 (5 bases each). This CDR3 is built from 14 residues. Per the germline V gene, CDR1 is MDHEN and CDR2 is SYDVKM. V was clipped by 4 bases and J by 5 bases, with 13 bases between them. CDR3 amino acids: CASSSRQGEDTQYF. As DNA, the CDR3 is TGTGCCAGCAGTTCACGTCAGGGAGAAGATACGCAGTATTTT. Supplemented by reference TRBV28 and TRBJ2-3, the full variable domain reads DVKVTQSSRYLVKRTGEKVFLECVQDMDHENMFWYRQDPGLGLRLIYFSYDVKMKEKGDIPEGYSVSREKKERFSLILESASTNQTSMYLCASSSRQGEDTQYFGPGTRLTVL.

The V call is TRBV3-1 (or the pseudogene TRBV3-2), the J call TRBJ2-7; D is uncertain. The CDR3 has 14 residues. Per the germline V gene, CDR1 is LGHDT and CDR2 is YNNKEL (reference sequence). V was clipped by 8 bases and J by 2 bases, with 16 bases between them. Written as DNA, the CDR3 is TGTGCCAGCTCAGACCCCACGAAGCCCTACGAGCAGTACTTC. This sequence encodes CASSDPTKPYEQYF.

V and J are TRBV5-6 and TRBJ2-7; D unresolved. CDR1 and CDR2 from the germline V gene are SGHDT and YYEEEE. The CDR3 consists of 12 residues. Trimming removed 0 bases at V and 6 bases at J, with 7 bases between. CDR3 sequence: CASSLGIGEQYF. The DNA of the CDR3 is TGTGCCAGCAGCTTGGGGATCGGCGAGCAGTACTTC.

V usage is TRBV7-8 and J usage is TRBJ2-5; D is possibly TRBD1 or TRBD2 (5 bases each). CDR1 is SGHVS and CDR2 is FQNEAQ in the germline V gene. Trimming pared 5 bases from V and 2 bases from J, leaving 15 bases between. CDR3 length: 15 residues. The CDR3 spells CASSEPGPPQETQYF. The CDR3 DNA is TGTGCCAGCAGCGAGCCGGGACCCCCACAAGAGACCCAGTACTTC.

The chain recombines TRBV6-1 with TRBJ2-5, with TRBD1 matching over 11 bases. V was pared by 2 bases and J by 5 bases, with 13 bases of the junction left unmatched. The CDR3 extends over 18 amino acids. In germline, CDR1 is MNHNS, CDR2 SASEGT. The CDR3 sequence is CASSEHYTGQGAWETQYF. The CDR3 DNA reads TGTGCCAGCAGTGAACACTACACAGGACAGGGGGCTTGGGAGACCCAGTACTTC.

The rearrangement joins TRBV6-6 to TRBJ1-5, with D unclear. V was shortened by 2 bases and J by 6 bases, with 14 bases between the two germline ends. The CDR3 sequence is 15 residues long. The germline V gene has CDR1 MNHNY and CDR2 SVGAGI (reference sequence). The CDR3 loop is CASSYGDRETQPQHF. DNA of the CDR3: TGTGCCAGCAGTTACGGCGACCGGGAGACTCAGCCCCAGCATTTT.

The CDR3 loop is CSAPGLEGYGYTF. CDR3 bases: TGCAGCGCCCCTGGGTTAGAGGGCTATGGCTACACCTTC. The chain has TRBV29-1 and TRBJ1-2; D gene uncertain. This CDR3 comprises 13 residues. Trimming took 7 bases from V and 4 from J, leaving 16 bases between them. From germline, CDR1 is SQVTM and CDR2 ANQGSEA.

The CDR3 region is CASSRGTAWEQYF. Written as DNA, the CDR3 is TGTGCCAGTAGTCGGGGGACAGCCTGGGAGCAGTACTTC. The chain combines TRBV19 with TRBJ2-7, with D perhaps TRBD1 (7 bases). This CDR3 has 13 amino acids. Germline V gene sequence: CDR1 LNHDA, CDR2 SQIVND (reference sequence). V lost 5 bases and J 7 bases, leaving 15 bases between the germline ends.

The J gene is TRBJ1-5, the V gene TRBV19, with D perhaps TRBD1 (5 bases). Germline V CDR1 and CDR2: LNHDA, SQIVND (reference sequence). This CDR3 has 17 residues. V was pared by 3 bases and J by 6 bases, with 21 bases between. The CDR3 coding sequence is TGTGCCAGTAGTATGGGGCAGGGATATCTATCCGGTCAGCCCCAGCATTTT. It codes for CASSMGQGYLSGQPQHF.

J is TRBJ2-3 and V is TRBV6-5; D ambiguous. The CDR3 runs to 13 residues. Germline V gene lookup returns CDR1 MNHEY and CDR2 SVGAGI. Trimming shortened V by 8 bases and J by 6 bases, and 15 bases separated the two germline ends. Written as DNA, the CDR3 is TGTGCCAGCGGCCCCAATGGGTACGATACGCAGTATTTT. This translates into CASGPNGYDTQYF.